These 20 T cell receptor beta chains originate from one sample sequenced in a study of blood T cell repertoires in COVID-19. Sequenced by immunoSEQ multiplex PCR; TCRdb stores in-frame clones only, minus some. The data contain about 250,000 clones, around 91% of them singletons. Sequences were obtained from PBMCs or T cells enriched from blood (not recorded which). The receptors were sampled from a woman between 18 and 29 years old who had recovered from COVID-19.

The chain is built from TRBV19 and TRBJ2-1; 8 bases line up with TRBD2. Germline V CDR1 and CDR2: LNHDA, SQIVND (reference sequence). CDR3 length: 14 amino acids. After removal of 3 bases from V and 6 bases from J, the junction contained 4 bases not matched to a gene. CDR3 loop: CASSIRTSTNEQFF. The CDR3 nucleotides read TGTGCCAGTAGTATTCGGACTAGCACCAATGAGCAGTTCTTC.

Details on this clone: Compared with germline, one end of the junction differs, possibly owing to a read error. Different DNA sequences within this sample yield the same CDR3. V usage is TRBV7-3 and J usage is TRBJ2-1, with TRBD1 identical over 10 bases. Germline V gene lookup returns CDR1 SGHTA and CDR2 FQGTGA. The CDR3 has 16 residues. The CDR3 is CASSSTGGRSYNEQFF. The CDR3, as DNA: TGTGCCAGCAGCTCGACAGGGGGCAGGAGCTACAATGAACAGTTCTTC.

This chain uses TRBV2 with TRBJ1-3, with 11 bases lining up with TRBD1. The ends lost 5 bases at V and 1 base at J; junction bases unmatched: 7. Germline CDR1 and CDR2: SNHLY and FYNNEI. The CDR3 length is 17 residues. The CDR3 loop is CASSIEGTGGSGNTIYF. The CDR3, as DNA: TGTGCCAGCAGTATAGAAGGGACAGGGGGATCTGGAAACACCATATATTTT.

In DNA form, the CDR3 reads TGCGCCAGCAGCCAAGGGACAGGGGGCGAAAAACTGTTTTTT. It encodes CASSQGTGGEKLFF. The V and J genes are TRBV4-1 and TRBJ1-4; 11 nucleotides match TRBD1. With V trimmed by 1 base and J by 8 bases, 0 bases remained unmatched. Per the germline V gene, CDR1 is MGHRA and CDR2 is YSYEKL. This CDR3 region has 14 residues.

This chain connects TRBV23-1 to TRBJ1-1, with D hard to call. TRBV23-1 is flagged as an ORF with uncertain function. The CDR3 covers 11 residues. V lost 4 bases and J lost 4, with 4 bases in between. CDR3 loop: CASSRSTEAFF. DNA for the CDR3: TGCGCCAGCAGTCGGAGCACTGAAGCTTTCTTT.

The chain has TRBV6-5 and TRBJ1-5; D possibly corresponds to TRBD1 (5 bases). V lost 8 bases to trimming and J lost 0 bases, with 14 bases between them. The CDR3 spans 15 residues. Germline V gives CDR1 MNHEY, CDR2 SVGAGI. The CDR3 is CASRVSGDSNQPQHF. The DNA for the CDR3 is TGTGCCAGCCGCGTTTCGGGGGATAGCAATCAGCCCCAGCATTTT.

The V gene is TRBV6-1, the J gene TRBJ1-5; the D is unclear. The CDR3 consists of 17 residues. The V gene lost 2 bases and the J gene lost 0 bases, with 14 bases spanning the gap. Per the germline V gene, CDR1 is MNHNS and CDR2 is SASEGT. The chain's CDR3 is CASSENIRAYSNQPQHF. The CDR3, as DNA: TGTGCCAGCAGTGAAAACATTCGTGCTTATAGCAATCAGCCCCAGCATTTT.

V is TRBV5-1 and J is TRBJ1-5, with TRBD1 matching 7 bases. The CDR3 covers 16 residues. The germline V gene encodes CDR1 SGHRS and CDR2 YFSETQ. V gave up 0 bases and J gave up 0 bases; unmatched junction bases: 3. Here the CDR3 reads CASSLGAGGSNQPQHF. CDR3 DNA: TGCGCCAGCAGCTTGGGGGCAGGGGGTAGCAATCAGCCCCAGCATTTT.

This CDR3 reads CASSQGGGSRRAAFF. The CDR3 nucleotides read TGTGCCAGCAGCCAAGGAGGAGGGTCCCGGCGGGCGGCTTTCTTT. The V call is TRBV14, the J call TRBJ1-1; D is undetermined. V was shortened by 1 base and J by 11 bases, with 20 bases between the two germline ends. CDR3 length: 15 residues. Germline values: CDR1 SGHDN, CDR2 FVKESK.

This clone showed up many times. The chain employs TRBV4-2 and TRBJ2-7, with 10 bases identical to TRBD2. V was pared by 1 base and J by 4 bases, with 7 bases of the junction left unmatched. The germline V gene encodes CDR1 LGHNA and CDR2 YNFKEQ. The CDR3 extends over 16 amino acids. CDR3 nucleotide sequence: TGTGCCAGCAGCCAAGTATCCACTAGCGGGGAATACGAGCAGTACTTC. Amino acids: CASSQVSTSGEYEQYF.

The chain uses TRBV28 and TRBJ1-5, with TRBD1 identical over 8 bases. Germline CDR1 and CDR2: MDHEN and SYDVKM. This CDR3 is 15 amino acids long. With 6 bases clipped from V and 9 bases from J, the junction kept 13 bases outside the gene matches. CDR3 coding DNA: TGTGCCAGCAGCTCCTACAGGGGGGGGTCGGGGCCCCAGCATTTT. Translation gives CASSSYRGGSGPQHF.

The J gene is TRBJ2-5, the V gene TRBV28; TRBD2 agrees at 15 bases. The germline CDR1 and CDR2 sequences are MDHEN and SYDVKM. The CDR3 has 18 amino acids. The V segment lost 3 bases and the J segment 1 base; nucleotides outside the gene matches: 6. The CDR3 DNA reads TGTGCCAGCAGTTTCCTGGGACTAGCGGGGGGCGGCCAAGAGACCCAGTACTTC. Amino acid sequence: CASSFLGLAGGGQETQYF.

This chain uses TRBV28 with TRBJ1-5; 10 nucleotides align to TRBD1. The CDR3 covers 15 residues. Germline assignment: CDR1 MDHEN and CDR2 SYDVKM. V lost 6 bases to trimming and J lost 5 bases; unmatched junction nucleotides: 7. The CDR3 nucleotides read TGTGCCAGCAGCCCGGGACAGGGGTTGCATCAGCCCCAGCATTTT. Encoded protein: CASSPGQGLHQPQHF.

This clone appeared a single time. This rearrangement joins TRBV11-2 to TRBJ2-7; D unresolved. This CDR3 is built from 13 residues. Germline assignment: CDR1 SGHAT and CDR2 FQNNGV. V was shortened by 2 bases and J by 0 bases, with 5 bases between the two germline ends. DNA for the CDR3: TGTGCCAGCAGCTTACGAGTCTCCTACGAGCAGTACTTC. Translated, it gives CASSLRVSYEQYF.

This clone was observed a single time. The chain employs TRBV3-1 (or the pseudogene TRBV3-2) and TRBJ1-1; 9 positions match TRBD1. V shed 3 bases, J shed 4 bases, and the junction held 3 bases outside the gene matches. The CDR3 is 14 amino acids. CDR1 is LGHDT and CDR2 is YNNKEL in the germline V gene (reference sequence). CDR3 amino acids: CASSQMDRGTEAFF. The CDR3 nucleotides are TGTGCCAGCAGCCAGATGGACAGGGGCACTGAAGCTTTCTTT.

The rearrangement joins TRBV29-1 to TRBJ1-1; D is possibly TRBD1 (5 bases). CDR3 size: 15 residues. Germline V CDR1 and CDR2: SQVTM, ANQGSEA. V dropped 6 bases and J dropped 0 bases, with 17 bases sitting between them. The chain's CDR3 is CSVTGGVRVNTEAFF. In DNA form, the CDR3 reads TGCAGCGTCACGGGGGGGGTAAGGGTGAACACTGAAGCTTTCTTT.

This clone showed up just once. The rearrangement joins TRBV7-8 to TRBJ1-6, with 10 bases matching TRBD1. CDR3 size: 14 residues. V shed 5 bases, J shed 6 bases, and the junction held 1 base outside the gene matches. Germline V gives CDR1 SGHVS, CDR2 FQNEAQ. DNA for the CDR3: TGTGCCAGCAGCCGGGACAGGGGTAATTCACCCCTCCACTTT. It specifies CASSRDRGNSPLHF.

The chain is built from TRBV7-2 and TRBJ2-5; D is uncertain. Germline V gene data show CDR1 as SGHTA and CDR2 as FQGNSA. This CDR3 is 13 amino acids long. Trimming took 5 bases from V and 5 from J, leaving 12 bases between them. CDR3 residues: CASSVARVETQYF. In DNA, the CDR3 is TGTGCCAGCAGCGTTGCCCGGGTTGAGACCCAGTACTTC.

CDR3 sequence reads: CASSQGTGWTGELFF. CDR3 sequence (DNA): TGTGCCAGCAGTCAAGGGACAGGGTGGACCGGGGAGCTGTTTTTT. This chain uses TRBV27 with TRBJ2-2; 9 nucleotides align to TRBD1. Trimming at V came to 5 bases and at J to 5 bases, leaving 6 bases not matched to a gene. The CDR3 covers 15 residues. Germline CDR1 and CDR2: MNHEY and SMNVEV (reference sequence).

This chain joins TRBV7-8 and TRBJ1-1; D uncertain. This CDR3 is built from 13 residues. CDR1 SGHVS and CDR2 FQNEAQ come from the germline V gene. The V and J ends lost 5 bases and 8 bases respectively, with 15 bases between them. The CDR3 nucleotides are TGTGCCAGCAGCCAACCTAGCGCCCTAGAAGCTTTCTTT. Encoded protein: CASSQPSALEAFF.